The rows below give T cell receptor beta chains drawn from one sample of a study of control samples from healthy donors and cancer patients. The protocol was immunoSEQ multiplex PCR, while the TCRdb copy is restricted to in-frame clones and leaves out a portion. This sample has more than 50,000 clones, with 88% found just once. The sequencing input was blood. These TCRs come from a man in his fifties in good health. Each CDR3 is given with its conserved first and last residue. Each record gives: V gene, clone size, D gene, J gene, CDR3 DNA, CDR3 protein. A D gene is named only where the DNA matches it firmly. Size tells how often a clone was seen (once, few, many) or the class of an expanded clone, and some rows leave it out.

>TRBV28|-|-|TRBJ2-7
TGTGCCAGCAGTTTTGGACCAACCTACGAGCAGTACTTC
CASSFGPTYEQYF
>TRBV10-3|-|TRBD2|TRBJ2-7
TGTGCCATCCGCCCCGGGACTAGCGGATCTACGACGCAGTACTTC
CAIRPGTSGSTTQYF
>TRBV6-5|-|-|TRBJ1-2
TGTGCCAGCAGTCAGGACAGATTTTACACCTTC
CASSQDRFYTF
>TRBV4-3|-|-|TRBJ1-1
TGCGCCAGTAGCCACCTCGGTGAAGCTTTCTTT
CASSHLGEAFF
>TRBV18|medium-sized|-|TRBJ1-2
TGTGCCAGCTCAGTGACAGTTCAGGATGGCTACACCTTC
CASSVTVQDGYTF
>TRBV7-8|few|-|TRBJ2-2
TGTGCCAGCAGCTTGAGAACCGACAGAACCGCCGGGGAGCTGTTTTTT
CASSLRTDRTAGELFF
>TRBV25-1|once|TRBD2|TRBJ2-7
TGTGCCAGCAGTTTATCCGGGACTAGGGCCTACGAGCAGTACTTC
CASSLSGTRAYEQYF
>TRBV6-2/TRBV6-3|-|-|TRBJ2-1
TGTGCCAGCAGTTACTCGAGTCGGGACTTAGTTAGGTCGTCTTACAATGAGCAGTTCTTC
CASSYSSRDLVRSSYNEQFF
>TRBV6-5|-|-|TRBJ1-4
TGTGCCAGCAGTTACTCGGGGGTGTCTGAAAAACTGTTTTTT
CASSYSGVSEKLFF
>TRBV24-1|-|TRBD2|TRBJ2-1
TGTGCCACCAGTGATTTGGGACTAGCGACATCCAATGAGCAGTTCTTC
CATSDLGLATSNEQFF
>TRBV15|-|-|TRBJ2-7
TGTGCCACCAGCAGAGATCTAGGGGACCCCTACGAGCAGTACTTC
CATSRDLGDPYEQYF
>TRBV7-9|-|-|TRBJ2-1
TGTGCCAGCAGCCAGAATGAGCAGTTCTTC
CASSQNEQFF
>TRBV11-2|-|-|TRBJ2-7
TGTGCCAGCAGAGCTCCAGGGTACAGGATGGGCGAGCAGTACTTC
CASRAPGYRMGEQYF
>TRBV14|-|-|TRBJ1-2
TGTGCCAGCAGCCAACTTGGGAATCAAAACTATGGCTACACCTTC
CASSQLGNQNYGYTF
>TRBV6-2/TRBV6-3|-|TRBD1|TRBJ1-4
TGTGCCAGCAGCGACGGACAGGATTTATTTGAGAAACTGTTTTTT
CASSDGQDLFEKLFF
>TRBV12-3/TRBV12-4|-|-|TRBJ2-5
TGTGCCAGCAGTTGGGTGGCGGGAGAGACCCAGTACTTC
CASSWVAGETQYF
>TRBV28|-|TRBD2|TRBJ2-1
TGTGCCAGCAAGCTCTGGGCTAGCGGGGACTACAATGAGCAGTTCTTC
CASKLWASGDYNEQFF
>TRBV7-6|-|-|TRBJ2-1
TGTGCCAGCAGCTTAGGGGTGGGCTTCTACAATGAGCAGTTCTTC
CASSLGVGFYNEQFF
>TRBV5-5|-|-|TRBJ1-5
TGTGCCAGCAGCTTTAGTCAGGCAGGACAGCCCCAGCATTTT
CASSFSQAGQPQHF
>TRBV27|-|-|TRBJ1-1
TGTGCCAGCAGTTTAAAGGGACCGAACACTGAAGCTTTCTTT
CASSLKGPNTEAFF
>TRBV7-9|-|TRBD1|TRBJ1-2
TGTGCCAGCAGCCCTAGGACAGGGAAGTATACCTTC
CASSPRTGKYTF
>TRBV28|-|-|TRBJ2-1
TGTGCCAGCAGTTTAAAATCTTATTATGAGCAGTTCTTC
CASSLKSYYEQFF
>TRBV10-3|once|TRBD1|TRBJ2-3
TGTGCCATCGGGGACGGGACAGGGGGCGTCTCAGATACGCAGTATTTT
CAIGDGTGGVSDTQYF
>TRBV3-1/TRBV3-2|-|-|TRBJ1-2
TGTGCCAGCAGCCCCCTGGCGACAGTTCAATCTGGCTACACCTTC
CASSPLATVQSGYTF
>TRBV27|-|-|TRBJ1-5
TGTGCCAGCAGAAGGGGATGGAATCAGCCCCAGCATTTT
CASRRGWNQPQHF
>TRBV6-5|once|-|TRBJ1-3
TGTGCCAGCAGTAAACGGTCCTCTGGAAACACCATATATTTT
CASSKRSSGNTIYF